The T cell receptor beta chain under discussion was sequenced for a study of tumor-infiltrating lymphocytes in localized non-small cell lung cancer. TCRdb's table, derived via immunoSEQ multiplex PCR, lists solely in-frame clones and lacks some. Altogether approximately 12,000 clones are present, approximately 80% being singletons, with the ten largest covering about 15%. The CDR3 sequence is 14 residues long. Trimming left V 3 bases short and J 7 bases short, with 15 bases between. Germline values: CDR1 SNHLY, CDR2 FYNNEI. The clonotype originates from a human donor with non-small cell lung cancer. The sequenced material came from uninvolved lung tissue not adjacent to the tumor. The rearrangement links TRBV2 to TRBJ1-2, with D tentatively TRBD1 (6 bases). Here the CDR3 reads CASSDEGGLGGYTF. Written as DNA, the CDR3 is TGTGCCAGCAGTGATGAGGGGGGCCTCGGTGGCTACACCTTC.